Listed here are 28 T cell receptor beta chains from one sample, sequenced in a study of blood T cell repertoires in COVID-19. Assay: immunoSEQ multiplex PCR; the TCRdb copy retains only in-frame clones and omits some. The table includes 110,000 to 150,000 clones, over 75% detected once. Sample: peripheral blood. These receptors were collected from a woman in her fifties or sixties with active COVID-19.

The chain combines TRBV28 with TRBJ1-6; D gene uncertain. The CDR3 is 13 amino acids. Trimming took off 6 bases at V and 7 bases at J, with 10 bases between the two ends. Germline V gene lookup returns CDR1 MDHEN and CDR2 SYDVKM. The CDR3 bases are TGTGCCAGCAGCACCTCCCTAAATTCACCCCTCCACTTT. The encoded protein is CASSTSLNSPLHF.

This clone appeared a few times. The chain employs TRBV28 and TRBJ2-5; 8 bases are shared with TRBD1. CDR1 and CDR2 from the germline V gene are MDHEN and SYDVKM. V gave up 4 bases and J gave up 2 bases; unmatched junction bases: 0. This CDR3 spans 13 amino acids. This chain's CDR3 is CASSWTGQETQYF. The CDR3 coding sequence is TGTGCCAGCAGTTGGACAGGGCAAGAGACCCAGTACTTC.

V and J are TRBV2 and TRBJ1-5; D possibly corresponds to TRBD1 (6 bases). Trimming removed 7 bases at V and 4 bases at J, with 14 bases between. The CDR3 is 14 amino acids. CDR1 is SNHLY, CDR2 FYNNEI, per germline. The CDR3 nucleotides are TGTGCCAGCAAAAACAGGGAAGGGAATCAGCCCCAGCATTTT. It codes for CASKNREGNQPQHF. The full variable domain, in which reference TRBV2 and TRBJ1-5 provide the parts outside the CDR3, is EPEVTQTPSHQVTQMGQEVILRCVPISNHLYFYWYRQILGQKVEFLVSFYNNEISEKSEIFDDQFSVERPDGSNFTLKIRSTKLEDSAMYFCASKNREGNQPQHFGDGTRLSIL.

The V gene is TRBV4-3, the J gene TRBJ2-7, with 13 bases fitting TRBD2. The trim removed 0 bases at V and 11 bases at J, leaving 4 bases unmatched. The germline V gene has CDR1 LGHNA and CDR2 YSLEER. The CDR3 extends over 14 amino acids. The CDR3 region has the DNA TGCGCCAGCAGCCAAGATCAGACTAGCGGGGGGAAGTACTTC. Translating gives CASSQDQTSGGKYF.

This chain joins TRBV9 and TRBJ1-3; TRBD1 aligns across 8 bases. Trimming took 4 bases from V and 4 from J; bases not matched to a gene: 10. The CDR3 is 16 amino acids. CDR1 is SGDLS and CDR2 is YYNGEE in the germline V gene. In DNA form, the CDR3 reads TGTGCCAGCAGCACAACAGGGGGACAGTGGGGAAACACCATATATTTT. Translation gives CASSTTGGQWGNTIYF.

V and J are TRBV7-3 and TRBJ2-1, with D perhaps matching TRBD2 (6 bases). The CDR3 sequence is 16 residues long. Germline loops: CDR1 SGHTA, CDR2 FQGTGA. The V gene lost 1 base and the J gene lost 8 bases, with 18 bases spanning the gap. CDR3 nucleotide sequence: TGTGCCAGCAGCTTAAAGCGTGGACTACCCGCGGATGAGCAGTTCTTC. Amino acids: CASSLKRGLPADEQFF.

The chain has TRBV28 and TRBJ2-7; tentatively, D is TRBD1 (6 bases). Germline CDR1 MDHEN, CDR2 SYDVKM. The germline V and J ends were trimmed by 4 bases and 9 bases, with 13 bases remaining between them. The CDR3 sequence is 12 residues long. The CDR3 is CASSSTGIRQYF. The CDR3 DNA reads TGTGCCAGCAGTTCCACAGGGATAAGGCAGTACTTC. The full variable domain, completed using reference TRBV28 and TRBJ2-7, is DVKVTQSSRYLVKRTGEKVFLECVQDMDHENMFWYRQDPGLGLRLIYFSYDVKMKEKGDIPEGYSVSREKKERFSLILESASTNQTSMYLCASSSTGIRQYFGPGTRLTVT.

This chain uses TRBV12-3 or TRBV12-4 with TRBJ2-7; possible D gene TRBD2, 5 bases. The CDR3 has 13 residues. The V end lost 3 bases, the J end lost 1 base, and 7 bases lay between the germline ends. CDR3 sequence: CASSFSGSYEQYF. CDR3 nucleotide sequence: TGTGCCAGCAGTTTCTCGGGATCCTACGAGCAGTACTTC.

The chain combines TRBV6-6 with TRBJ2-1; D possibly uses TRBD1 or TRBD2 (9 bases each). V was trimmed by 5 bases and J by 0 bases, leaving 32 bases between them. Germline CDR1 MNHNY, CDR2 SVGAGI (reference sequence). CDR3 length equals 22 residues. DNA for the CDR3: TGTGCCAGCAGTCGGGACAGGGTGGTAGCGGGAGCCTCCAGGGGCTCCTACAATGAGCAGTTCTTC. Encoded protein: CASSRDRVVAGASRGSYNEQFF.

For the CDR3, the DNA is TGTGCCAGCAGCTCCGACCGGGGACTCTACAATGAGCAGTTCTTC. This encodes CASSSDRGLYNEQFF. The chain combines TRBV7-8 with TRBJ2-1; perhaps TRBD2 as D (6 bases). Germline V CDR1 and CDR2: SGHVS, FQNEAQ. This CDR3 contains 15 residues. V lost 4 bases and J lost 3, with 13 bases in between.

The sample holds one count of this clone. V usage is TRBV18 and J usage is TRBJ1-1; no definite D call. Trimming removed 1 base at V and 3 bases at J, with 12 bases between. Germline CDR1 reads KGHSH; CDR2 reads LQKENI. The CDR3 is 15 residues long. The chain's CDR3 is CASSPLGSADTEAFF. The DNA of the CDR3 is TGTGCCAGCTCACCACTTGGTTCGGCGGACACTGAAGCTTTCTTT.

This rearrangement joins TRBV6-5 to TRBJ2-5, with D unclear. In germline, CDR1 is MNHEY, CDR2 SVGAGI. Trimming removed 5 bases at V and 5 bases at J, with 12 bases between. This CDR3 has 13 amino acids. The CDR3: CASSPSLVETQYF. The CDR3 region has the DNA TGTGCCAGCAGTCCCTCGCTAGTGGAGACCCAGTACTTC.

The CDR3 DNA sequence: TGCGCCAGCAGCCTGTTCACTACTACAAGGGGTGAAAAACTGTTTTTT. Residues: CASSLFTTTRGEKLFF. The genes are TRBV4-1 and TRBJ1-4; weak D call: TRBD1 (5 bases). The CDR3 covers 16 residues. V shed 4 bases and J shed 7 bases, with 19 bases lying between them. Germline V gene data show CDR1 as MGHRA and CDR2 as YSYEKL.

This chain links TRBV30 with TRBJ1-2; D perhaps matches TRBD1 (5 bases). V was cut by 8 bases and J by 4 bases, with 26 bases left in between. This CDR3 is built from 16 residues. CDR1 GTSNPN and CDR2 SVGIG come from the germline V gene (reference sequence). CDR3 in amino acids: CAQGSKDLHLGYGYTF. In DNA, the CDR3 is TGTGCCCAGGGAAGTAAAGACCTCCATCTAGGCTATGGCTACACCTTC.

V usage is TRBV18 and J usage is TRBJ2-5; TRBD2 aligns across 10 bases. The length of the CDR3 is 16 residues. The V and J ends lost 1 base and 5 bases, in that order; junction bases with no gene match: 7. Germline values: CDR1 KGHSH, CDR2 LQKENI. This CDR3 reads CASSPLPSGSGETQYF. The CDR3 DNA follows: TGTGCCAGCTCACCACTGCCTAGCGGGAGCGGGGAGACCCAGTACTTC.

The chain combines TRBV11-3 with TRBJ2-2, with 9 bases identical to TRBD1. V was clipped by 5 bases and J by 6 bases; unmatched bases: 7. This CDR3 has 15 residues. Germline V gene lookup returns CDR1 SGHNT and CDR2 YENEEA. CDR3 amino acids: CASSRGQGRPGELFF. The CDR3 nucleotides are TGTGCCAGCAGCCGGGGACAGGGTCGACCCGGGGAGCTGTTTTTT.

The V and J genes are TRBV28 and TRBJ2-7, with 10 bases identical to TRBD1. The CDR3 loop spans 16 amino acids. Per the germline V gene, CDR1 is MDHEN and CDR2 is SYDVKM. V was clipped by 0 bases and J by 2 bases; unmatched bases: 4. The CDR3 nucleotides read TGTGCCAGCAGTTTATGGGGACAGGGGCTCCCCTACGAGCAGTACTTC. Encoded protein: CASSLWGQGLPYEQYF.

The chain joins TRBV5-6 to TRBJ1-2; perhaps TRBD1 as D (5 bases). The V end was cut by 0 bases, the J end by 8 bases, with 11 bases between. Looked up from germline, CDR1 is SGHDT and CDR2 is YYEEEE. The CDR3 sequence is 13 residues long. The CDR3: CASSLGQGRGYTF. The CDR3 nucleotides read TGTGCCAGCAGCTTGGGTCAGGGAAGGGGCTACACCTTC. Combining the CDR3 with reference TRBV5-6 and TRBJ1-2 gives the whole variable domain DAGVTQSPTHLIKTRGQQVTLRCSPKSGHDTVSWYQQALGQGPQFIFQYYEEEERQRGNFPDRFSGHQFPNYSSELNVNALLLGDSALYLCASSLGQGRGYTFGSGTRLTVV.

This clone has just one count. The chain couples TRBV5-5 to TRBJ2-2, with 10 bases identical to TRBD2. The CDR3 loop spans 15 amino acids. The J segment lost 6 bases and the V segment lost 3 bases, leaving 5 bases of the junction unmatched. Germline V gene sequence: CDR1 SGHKS, CDR2 YYEKEE (reference sequence). As DNA, the CDR3 is TGTGCCAGCAGCTCCAGAGGACTAGCGGCCGGGGAGCTGTTTTTT. Translating gives CASSSRGLAAGELFF.

The V call is TRBV30, the J call TRBJ2-4, with 10 nucleotides matching TRBD2. The germline V gene has CDR1 GTSNPN and CDR2 SVGIG (reference sequence). This CDR3 is 17 amino acids long. The junction had 8 bases not matched to a gene; V was cut back by 2 bases and J by 1 base. CDR3 nucleotide sequence: TGTGCCTGGAGTCCTCTCGGACTAGCGGACGCCAAAAACATTCAGTACTTC. As protein: CAWSPLGLADAKNIQYF.

This chain connects TRBV11-2 to TRBJ1-2; 8 bases are shared with TRBD1. The CDR3 is made up of 13 amino acids. Trimming cost V 4 bases and J 6 bases; bases outside gene matches: 4. CDR1 and CDR2 from the germline V gene are SGHAT and FQNNGV. The CDR3 protein is CASSWDRSDGYTF. The CDR3 nucleotides are TGTGCCAGCAGCTGGGACAGGTCCGATGGCTACACCTTC. Full variable domain (rest looked up from reference TRBV11-2 and TRBJ1-2): EAGVAQSPRYKIIEKRQSVAFWCNPISGHATLYWYQQILGQGPKLLIQFQNNGVVDDSQLPKDRFSAERLKGVDSTLKIQPAKLEDSAVYLCASSWDRSDGYTFGSGTRLTVV.

The rearrangement links TRBV5-1 to TRBJ2-2, with TRBD2 identical over 8 bases. The CDR3 sequence is 15 residues long. V shed 2 bases and J 7 bases; nucleotides not matched to a gene: 7. The germline V gene has CDR1 SGHRS and CDR2 YFSETQ. The CDR3 DNA is TGCGCCAGCAGCTTAAAGCGGGAGCGGATCGGGGAGCTGTTTTTT. Protein: CASSLKRERIGELFF.

The rearrangement uses TRBV3-1 (or the pseudogene TRBV3-2) and TRBJ2-3; 7 nucleotides agree with TRBD2. Germline CDR1 reads LGHDT; CDR2 reads YNNKEL (reference sequence). The junction had 9 bases not matched to a gene; V was cut back by 0 bases and J by 6 bases. The CDR3 is 16 residues long. Written as DNA, the CDR3 is TGTGCCAGCAGCCAAGAGAGGGGACTATTCGCGGATACGCAGTATTTT. This sequence encodes CASSQERGLFADTQYF.

This chain connects TRBV7-8 to TRBJ2-3; 7 bases are shared with TRBD1. V shed 5 bases, J shed 7 bases, and the junction held 9 bases outside the gene matches. The CDR3 runs 14 residues. The germline CDR1 and CDR2 sequences are SGHVS and FQNEAQ. The CDR3 spells CASSPDRVGNTQYF. CDR3 nucleotides: TGTGCCAGCAGCCCCGACAGGGTTGGAAATACGCAGTATTTT. Supplemented by reference TRBV7-8 and TRBJ2-3, the full variable domain reads GAGVSQSPRYKVAKRGQDVALRCDPISGHVSLFWYQQALGQGPEFLTYFQNEAQLDKSGLPSDRFFAERPEGSVSTLKIQRTQQEDSAVYLCASSPDRVGNTQYFGPGTRLTVL.

The chain is built from TRBV10-3 and TRBJ2-7, with a possible D match to TRBD2 (5 bases). From germline, CDR1 is ENHRY and CDR2 SYGVKD. V was trimmed by 2 bases and J by 2 bases, leaving 10 bases between them. The CDR3 loop spans 14 amino acids. The chain's CDR3 is CAISEPDGTYEQYF. CDR3 sequence (DNA): TGTGCCATCAGTGAGCCGGACGGGACCTACGAGCAGTACTTC.

The gene calls are TRBV4-2 and TRBJ2-5; possible D gene TRBD2, 5 bases. Trimming left V 1 base short and J 2 bases short, with 8 bases between. The CDR3 consists of 14 residues. Germline V CDR1 and CDR2: LGHNA, YNFKEQ. The CDR3 spells CASSQVGLQETQYF. CDR3 bases: TGTGCCAGCAGCCAAGTTGGACTTCAAGAGACCCAGTACTTC.

The chain carries TRBV27 and TRBJ2-3; a weak D match, TRBD2 (5 bases). Germline CDR1 is MNHEY and CDR2 is SMNVEV (reference sequence). Deletions cut 6 bases from V and 5 bases from J, with 12 bases between. The CDR3 loop spans 13 amino acids. In nucleotides, the CDR3 is TGTGCCAGCAGACGCACTAGAGGAGATACGCAGTATTTT. Translation: CASRRTRGDTQYF.

About this clone: This same CDR3 is encoded by further DNA sequences in the sample. The V call is TRBV5-4, the J call TRBJ2-5; D is uncertain. V dropped 0 bases and J dropped 5 bases, with 5 bases sitting between them. The germline gives CDR1 SGHNT, CDR2 YYREEE (reference sequence). The CDR3 is 12 amino acids. CDR3 sequence (DNA): TGTGCCAGCAGCTTGGCCCGGGAGACCCAGTACTTC. This sequence encodes CASSLARETQYF.